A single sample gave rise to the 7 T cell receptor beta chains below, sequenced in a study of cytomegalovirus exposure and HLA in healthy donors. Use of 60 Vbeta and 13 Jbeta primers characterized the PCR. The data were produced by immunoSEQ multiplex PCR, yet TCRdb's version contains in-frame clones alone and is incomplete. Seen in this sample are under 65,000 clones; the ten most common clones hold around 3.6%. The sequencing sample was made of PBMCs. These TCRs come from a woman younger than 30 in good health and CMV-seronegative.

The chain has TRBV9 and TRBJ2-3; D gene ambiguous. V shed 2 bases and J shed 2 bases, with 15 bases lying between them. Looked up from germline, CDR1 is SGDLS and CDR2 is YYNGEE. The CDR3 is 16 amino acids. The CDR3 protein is CASSVSKESLTDTQYF. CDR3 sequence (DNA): TGTGCCAGCAGCGTGAGTAAGGAGAGTCTCACAGATACGCAGTATTTT.

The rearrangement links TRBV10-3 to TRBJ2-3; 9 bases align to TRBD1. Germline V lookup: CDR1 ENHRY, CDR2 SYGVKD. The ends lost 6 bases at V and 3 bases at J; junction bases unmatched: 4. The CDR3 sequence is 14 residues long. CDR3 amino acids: CAIRDRGRTDTQYF. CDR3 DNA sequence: TGTGCCATCAGGGACAGGGGAAGGACAGATACGCAGTATTTT.

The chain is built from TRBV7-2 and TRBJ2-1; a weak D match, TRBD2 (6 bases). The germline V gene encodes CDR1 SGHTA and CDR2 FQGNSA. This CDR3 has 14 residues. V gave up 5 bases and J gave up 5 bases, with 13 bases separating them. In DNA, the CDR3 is TGTGCCAGCAGCCTCTGGGACTGGAACAATGAGCAGTTCTTC. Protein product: CASSLWDWNNEQFF.

CDR3 DNA sequence: TGTGCCAGCAGGGAGGTGAACACTGAAGCTTTCTTT. This codes for CASREVNTEAFF. The J gene is TRBJ1-1, the V gene TRBV6-1; D gene ambiguous. The CDR3 is 12 residues long. Trimming shortened V by 6 bases and J by 0 bases, and 5 bases separated the two germline ends. Germline V gene sequence: CDR1 MNHNS, CDR2 SASEGT.

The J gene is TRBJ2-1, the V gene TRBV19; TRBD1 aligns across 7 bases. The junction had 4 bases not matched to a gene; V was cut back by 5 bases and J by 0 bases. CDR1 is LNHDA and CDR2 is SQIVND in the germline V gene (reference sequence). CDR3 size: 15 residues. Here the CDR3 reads CASSPGQSSYNEQFF. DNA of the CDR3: TGTGCCAGTAGTCCGGGACAGAGCTCCTACAATGAGCAGTTCTTC. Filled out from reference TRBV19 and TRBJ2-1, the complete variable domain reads DGGITQSPKYLFRKEGQNVTLSCEQNLNHDAMYWYRQDPGQGLRLIYYSQIVNDFQKGDIAEGYSVSREKKESFPLTVTSAQKNPTAFYLCASSPGQSSYNEQFFGPGTRLTVL.

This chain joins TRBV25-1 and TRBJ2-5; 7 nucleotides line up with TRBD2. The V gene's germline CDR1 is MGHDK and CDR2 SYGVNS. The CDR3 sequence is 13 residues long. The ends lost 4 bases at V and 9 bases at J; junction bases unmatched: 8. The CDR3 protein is CASSGLAAGAQYF. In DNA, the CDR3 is TGTGCCAGCAGTGGGCTAGCGGCGGGGGCCCAGTACTTC. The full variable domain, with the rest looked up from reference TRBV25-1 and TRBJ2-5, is EADIYQTPRYLVIGTGKKITLECSQTMGHDKMYWYQQDPGMELHLIHYSYGVNSTEKGDLSSESTVSRIRTEHFPLTLESARPSHTSQYLCASSGLAAGAQYFGPGTRLLVL.

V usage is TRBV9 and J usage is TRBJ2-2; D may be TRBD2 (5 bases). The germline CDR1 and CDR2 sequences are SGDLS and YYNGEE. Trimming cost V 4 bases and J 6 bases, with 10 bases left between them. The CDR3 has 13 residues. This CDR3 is CASSSSISGELFF. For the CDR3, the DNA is TGTGCCAGCAGCTCTAGCATTTCCGGGGAGCTGTTTTTT. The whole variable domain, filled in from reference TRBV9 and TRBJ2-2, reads DSGVTQTPKHLITATGQRVTLRCSPRSGDLSVYWYQQSLDQGLQFLIQYYNGEERAKGNILERFSAQQFPDLHSELNLSSLELGDSALYFCASSSSISGELFFGEGSRLTVL.